A selection of T cell receptor beta chains follows, all from one sample in a study of vaccination effects on CD4 cells after COVID-19. Clones were read by immunoSEQ multiplex PCR, and TCRdb kept only the in-frame ones, dropping some. Of 20,000 to 30,000 clones listed, 60% to 85% are singletons. Which antigens these TCRs recognize remains unknown. The material was CD4+ T cells from PBMCs cultured with HCoV-OC43 spike peptides, obtained before COVID-19 vaccination. These receptors were obtained from a human donor who received a COVID-19 vaccine. CDR3s include the opening cysteine and the closing phenylalanine or tryptophan. The order of the fields is clone size, V gene, D gene, J gene, CDR3 DNA, CDR3 protein. The D gene is left open where the match is weak. Size tells how often a clone was seen (once, few, many) or the class of an expanded clone, and some rows leave it out.

clone_size: .; v_call: TRBV18; d_call: .; j_call: TRBJ2-7; cdr3_nt: TGTGCCAGCTCAAGTTCCTCAGGTAACTACGAGCAGTACTTC; cdr3_aa: CASSSSSGNYEQYF
clone_size: .; v_call: TRBV6-5; d_call: .; j_call: TRBJ2-2; cdr3_nt: TGTGCCAGCAGTCCATCCCGGGCCGGGGAGCTGTTTTTT; cdr3_aa: CASSPSRAGELFF
clone_size: .; v_call: TRBV10-3; d_call: TRBD2; j_call: TRBJ2-1; cdr3_nt: TGTGCCATCAGTGAGTCGGTTGGCGGGGGAGACAATGAGCAGTTCTTC; cdr3_aa: CAISESVGGGDNEQFF
clone_size: .; v_call: TRBV29-1; d_call: TRBD1; j_call: TRBJ1-4; cdr3_nt: TGCAGCGGGGGACAGGGAGGTTTGGGTGAAAAACTGTTTTTT; cdr3_aa: CSGGQGGLGEKLFF
clone_size: .; v_call: TRBV5-6; d_call: .; j_call: TRBJ2-2; cdr3_nt: TGTGCCAGCAGCTACGAGAGGGACGTAACTGGGGAGCTGTTTTTT; cdr3_aa: CASSYERDVTGELFF
clone_size: .; v_call: TRBV3-1/TRBV3-2; d_call: .; j_call: TRBJ2-5; cdr3_nt: TGTGCCAGCAGCCAAGATCCGTACCAAGAGACCCAGTACTTC; cdr3_aa: CASSQDPYQETQYF
clone_size: .; v_call: TRBV6-4; d_call: .; j_call: TRBJ1-2; cdr3_nt: TGTGCCAGCAGTGACAGAGCTACAGGGATAGCCTATGGCTACACCTTC; cdr3_aa: CASSDRATGIAYGYTF
clone_size: .; v_call: TRBV27; d_call: TRBD2; j_call: TRBJ2-1; cdr3_nt: TGTGCCAGCAGTCCAATCGGGGGGGGGTACAATGAGCAGTTCTTC; cdr3_aa: CASSPIGGGYNEQFF
clone_size: .; v_call: TRBV5-4; d_call: TRBD2; j_call: TRBJ2-2; cdr3_nt: TGTGCCAGCAGTCCTCTCACTAGCGTCGAAGGAACCGGGGAGCTGTTTTTT; cdr3_aa: CASSPLTSVEGTGELFF
clone_size: .; v_call: TRBV2; d_call: .; j_call: TRBJ2-5; cdr3_nt: TGTGCCAGCAGCAAGGACTACTTTGGGACCCAGTACTTC; cdr3_aa: CASSKDYFGTQYF
clone_size: .; v_call: TRBV6-1; d_call: TRBD1; j_call: TRBJ2-4; cdr3_nt: TGTGCCAGCAGTGAAAGGGGGCATTTAAACATTCAGTACTTC; cdr3_aa: CASSERGHLNIQYF
clone_size: few; v_call: TRBV4-1; d_call: TRBD1; j_call: TRBJ1-1; cdr3_nt: TGCGCCAGCAGCCAAGCAGGGGGAGGACGTGAAGCTTTCTTT; cdr3_aa: CASSQAGGGREAFF
clone_size: few; v_call: TRBV5-6; d_call: TRBD1; j_call: TRBJ1-6; cdr3_nt: TGTGCCAGCAGCCCCGGGACAGGCTACCTCCACTTT; cdr3_aa: CASSPGTGYLHF
clone_size: .; v_call: TRBV21-1; d_call: .; j_call: TRBJ2-7; cdr3_nt: TGTGCCAGCAGCAAAATGGTCACAGCCTACGAGCAGTACTTC; cdr3_aa: CASSKMVTAYEQYF
clone_size: .; v_call: TRBV30; d_call: .; j_call: TRBJ2-7; cdr3_nt: TGTGCCTGGAGAAGGCCGGGCGCCTACGAGCAGTACTTC; cdr3_aa: CAWRRPGAYEQYF
clone_size: .; v_call: TRBV6-5; d_call: TRBD2; j_call: TRBJ2-1; cdr3_nt: TGTGCCAGCAGTTACGCGGGGGATGAGCAGTTCTTC; cdr3_aa: CASSYAGDEQFF
clone_size: .; v_call: TRBV29-1; d_call: .; j_call: TRBJ1-1; cdr3_nt: TGCAGCGTTCTTTCGGACAGCCTGAACACTGAAGCTTTCTTT; cdr3_aa: CSVLSDSLNTEAFF
clone_size: .; v_call: TRBV19; d_call: .; j_call: TRBJ2-7; cdr3_nt: TGTGCCAGTCGCCTTCAGGCTAGCTCCTACGAGCAGTACTTC; cdr3_aa: CASRLQASSYEQYF
clone_size: .; v_call: TRBV7-7; d_call: .; j_call: TRBJ2-3; cdr3_nt: TGTGCCAGCAGCCCCGGTCTGACGGGAGATACGCAGTATTTT; cdr3_aa: CASSPGLTGDTQYF
clone_size: .; v_call: TRBV20-1; d_call: .; j_call: TRBJ2-5; cdr3_nt: TGCAGTGCTAGTTTGGCTGGGTACCAAGAGACCCAGTACTTC; cdr3_aa: CSASLAGYQETQYF
clone_size: .; v_call: TRBV6-5; d_call: .; j_call: TRBJ2-3; cdr3_nt: TGTGCCAGCAGTTACTCGGACAGACCCTGGTATACGCAGTATTTT; cdr3_aa: CASSYSDRPWYTQYF
clone_size: .; v_call: TRBV7-7; d_call: .; j_call: TRBJ2-6; cdr3_nt: TGTGCCAGCAGCCCGCAGGAGTCTGGGGCCAACGTCCTGACTTTC; cdr3_aa: CASSPQESGANVLTF
clone_size: .; v_call: TRBV6-6; d_call: .; j_call: TRBJ2-7; cdr3_nt: TGTGCCAGCAGCATTAAAACTATTGCGGTCTACGAGCAGTACTTC; cdr3_aa: CASSIKTIAVYEQYF
clone_size: .; v_call: TRBV3-1/TRBV3-2; d_call: .; j_call: TRBJ1-1; cdr3_nt: TGTGCCAGCAGCTCTTCAGGGTTTGGTACTGAAGCTTTCTTT; cdr3_aa: CASSSSGFGTEAFF
clone_size: .; v_call: TRBV18; d_call: TRBD2; j_call: TRBJ2-3; cdr3_nt: TGTGCCAGCTCATCCGGGACTAGCGGGAGCGGGACAGATACGCAGTATTTT; cdr3_aa: CASSSGTSGSGTDTQYF
clone_size: .; v_call: TRBV19; d_call: .; j_call: TRBJ2-2; cdr3_nt: TGTGCCAGCCGGAGAGGGGCCGGGACCGGGGAGCTGTTTTTT; cdr3_aa: CASRRGAGTGELFF
clone_size: .; v_call: TRBV10-3; d_call: .; j_call: TRBJ2-5; cdr3_nt: TGTGCCATCAGTGATGCGGGGGCCCAAGAGACCCAGTACTTC; cdr3_aa: CAISDAGAQETQYF
clone_size: .; v_call: TRBV6-2/TRBV6-3; d_call: .; j_call: TRBJ1-5; cdr3_nt: TGTGCCAGCAGTTACGATGCAGGTACACAACCCCATCAGCCCCAGCATTTT; cdr3_aa: CASSYDAGTQPHQPQHF
clone_size: .; v_call: TRBV5-1; d_call: .; j_call: TRBJ2-3; cdr3_nt: TGCGCCAGCAGCTCGTACACAGATACGCAGTATTTT; cdr3_aa: CASSSYTDTQYF
clone_size: few; v_call: TRBV10-1; d_call: .; j_call: TRBJ1-6; cdr3_nt: TGCGCCAGCAGTGAGGCAGAGATGCGTTCACCCCTCCACTTT; cdr3_aa: CASSEAEMRSPLHF
clone_size: few; v_call: TRBV6-5; d_call: .; j_call: TRBJ1-3; cdr3_nt: TGTGCCAGCAAAAAACAGGCACTCTCTGGAAACACCATATATTTT; cdr3_aa: CASKKQALSGNTIYF